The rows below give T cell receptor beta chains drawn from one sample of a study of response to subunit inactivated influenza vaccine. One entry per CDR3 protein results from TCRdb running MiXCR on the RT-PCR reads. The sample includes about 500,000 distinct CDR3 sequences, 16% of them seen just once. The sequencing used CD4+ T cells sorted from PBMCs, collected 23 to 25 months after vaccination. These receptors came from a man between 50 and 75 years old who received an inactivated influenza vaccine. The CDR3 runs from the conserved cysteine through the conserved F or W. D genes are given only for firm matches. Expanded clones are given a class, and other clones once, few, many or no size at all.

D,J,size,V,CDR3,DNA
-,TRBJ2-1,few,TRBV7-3,CASSLTASNEQFF,TGTGCCAGCAGCTTAACCGCGAGCAATGAGCAGTTCTTC
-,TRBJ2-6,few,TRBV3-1,CASSQGVASGANVLTF,TGTGCCAGCAGCCAGGGGGTCGCCTCTGGGGCCAACGTCCTGACTTTC
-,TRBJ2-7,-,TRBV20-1,CSARGDVGRGRGYEQYF,TGCAGTGCTAGAGGGGATGTCGGGAGGGGGCGCGGGTACGAGCAGTACTTC
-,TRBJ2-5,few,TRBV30,CAWSVQGGQETQYF,TGTGCCTGGAGTGTCCAAGGTGGGCAAGAGACCCAGTACTTC
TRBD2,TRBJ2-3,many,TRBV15,CATSRQTSDTDTQYF,TGTGCCACCAGCAGACAGACTAGCGACACAGATACGCAGTATTTT
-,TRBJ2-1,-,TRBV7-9,CASSPIEAGSLKQFF,TGTGCCAGCAGCCCAATTGAAGCTGGCTCCCTTAAACAGTTCTTC
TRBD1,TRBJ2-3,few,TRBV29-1,CSAGDRRTDTQYF,TGCAGCGCTGGGGACAGGCGCACAGATACGCAGTATTTT
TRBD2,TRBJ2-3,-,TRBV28,CASSLWAGGSRSSTDTQYF,TGTGCCAGCAGTTTATGGGCGGGGGGCAGCCGATCTAGCACAGATACGCAGTATTTT
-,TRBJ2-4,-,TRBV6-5,CASSYSRGGGQDIQYF,TGTGCCAGCAGTTACTCGAGGGGAGGGGGCCAGGACATTCAGTACTTC
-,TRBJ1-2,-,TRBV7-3,CASSSGGTDGYTF,TGTGCCAGCAGCTCGGGGGGGACGGATGGCTACACCTTC
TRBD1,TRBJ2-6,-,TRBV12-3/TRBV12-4,CASCFRTGALSGANVLTF,TGTGCCAGCTGTTTTCGGACAGGGGCGCTATCTGGGGCCAACGTCCTGACTTTC
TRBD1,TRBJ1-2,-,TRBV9,CASRKGQGSDYGYTF,TGTGCCAGCAGGAAAGGACAGGGAAGCGACTATGGCTACACCTTC
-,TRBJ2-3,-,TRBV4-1,CASSQEPPGSTDTQYF,TGCGCCAGCAGCCAAGAACCCCCGGGGAGCACAGATACGCAGTATTTT
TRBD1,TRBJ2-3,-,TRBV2,CASSWDRGGTDTQYF,TGTGCCAGCAGTTGGGACAGGGGTGGCACAGATACGCAGTATTTT
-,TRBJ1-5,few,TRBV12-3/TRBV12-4,CASKTGDSNQPQHF,TGTGCCAGCAAAACGGGGGATAGCAATCAGCCCCAGCATTTT
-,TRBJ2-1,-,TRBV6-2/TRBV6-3,CASSYEPRGEQFF,TGTGCCAGCAGTTACGAGCCCCGAGGGGAGCAGTTCTTC
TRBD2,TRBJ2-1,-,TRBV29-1,CSVEVPLGLAGGYANEQFF,TGCAGCGTTGAAGTTCCTTTGGGACTAGCGGGAGGGTATGCCAATGAGCAGTTCTTC
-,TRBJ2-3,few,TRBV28,CASSGQQPTDTQYF,TGTGCCAGCAGTGGACAGCAACCCACAGATACGCAGTATTTT
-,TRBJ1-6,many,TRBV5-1,CASSRAGTRNSPLHF,TGCGCCAGCAGCAGAGCCGGGACTCGAAATTCACCCCTCCACTTT
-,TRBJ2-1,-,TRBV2,CASRIVNEQFF,TGTGCCAGCAGAATAGTAAACGAGCAGTTCTTC
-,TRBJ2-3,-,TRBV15,CATSRPTRDTQYF,TGTGCCACCAGCAGACCTACCCGGGATACGCAGTATTTT
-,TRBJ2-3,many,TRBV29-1,CSVARDGTDTQYF,TGCAGCGTTGCCCGGGACGGCACAGATACGCAGTATTTT
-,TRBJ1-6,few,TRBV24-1,CATAPLNSPLHF,TGTGCCACCGCGCCTCTTAATTCACCCCTCCACTTT
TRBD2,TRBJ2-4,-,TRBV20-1,CSAQGTSVQGIQYF,TGCAGTGCCCAAGGGACTAGCGTGCAAGGCATTCAGTACTTC
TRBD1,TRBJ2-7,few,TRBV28,CASDRRTGAYEQYF,TGTGCCAGCGACCGAAGGACAGGGGCCTACGAGCAGTACTTC
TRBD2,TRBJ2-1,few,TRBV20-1,CSARVTSGAHYNEQFF,TGCAGTGCTAGAGTCACTAGCGGAGCGCATTACAATGAGCAGTTCTTC
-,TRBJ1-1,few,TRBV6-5,CASSSIGGPAFF,TGTGCCAGCAGTTCGATAGGGGGGCCAGCTTTCTTT
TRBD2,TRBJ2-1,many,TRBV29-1,CSVETGLANSYNEQFF,TGCAGCGTTGAAACGGGACTAGCCAACTCCTACAATGAGCAGTTCTTC
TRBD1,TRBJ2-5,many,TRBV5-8,CASSKDLGTVQETQYF,TGTGCCAGCAGCAAAGATCTCGGGACAGTACAAGAGACCCAGTACTTC
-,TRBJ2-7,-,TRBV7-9,CASSFGSNAYEQYF,TGTGCCAGCAGCTTCGGGTCAAACGCCTACGAGCAGTACTTC
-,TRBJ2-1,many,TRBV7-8,CASSLSPTHNEQFF,TGTGCCAGCAGCTTGTCCCCTACCCACAATGAGCAGTTCTTC
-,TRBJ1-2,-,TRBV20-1,CSARLRPIANYGYTF,TGCAGTGCTAGACTCCGGCCAATTGCTAACTATGGCTACACCTTC
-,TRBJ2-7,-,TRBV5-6,CASSPRPGEQYF,TGTGCCAGCAGCCCCCGTCCGGGCGAGCAGTACTTC
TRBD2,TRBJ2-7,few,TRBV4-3,CASSQGLAGNYEQYF,TGCGCCAGCAGCCAAGGACTAGCGGGGAATTACGAGCAGTACTTC
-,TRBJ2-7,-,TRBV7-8,CASSPGTDEQYF,TGTGCCAGCAGCCCCGGGACGGACGAGCAGTACTTC
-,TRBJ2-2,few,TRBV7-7,CASAISIGRTGELFF,TGTGCCAGCGCTATTTCGATAGGTCGCACCGGGGAGCTGTTTTTT
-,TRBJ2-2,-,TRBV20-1,CSARPGGLGELFF,TGCAGTGCGAGACCCGGGGGGCTTGGGGAGCTGTTTTTT
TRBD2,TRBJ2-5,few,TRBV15,CATSTRGGQETQYF,TGTGCCACCAGCACTCGGGGGGGTCAAGAGACCCAGTACTTC
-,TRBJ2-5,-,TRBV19,CASSIIREKETQYF,TGTGCCAGTAGTATAATCCGGGAGAAAGAGACCCAGTACTTC
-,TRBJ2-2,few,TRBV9,CASSPSLSGELFF,TGTGCCAGCAGCCCCAGCCTAAGCGGGGAGCTGTTTTTT
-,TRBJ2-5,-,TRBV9,CASSALGYQETQYF,TGTGCCAGCAGCGCACTTGGGTACCAAGAGACCCAGTACTTC
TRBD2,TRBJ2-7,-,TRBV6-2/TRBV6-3,CASSSPSGKAYEQYF,TGTGCCAGCAGTTCCCCCAGCGGGAAAGCTTACGAGCAGTACTTC
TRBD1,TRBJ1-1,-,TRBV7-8,CASSLRGGTGYYEAFF,TGTGCCAGCAGCTTAAGGGGCGGGACAGGGTACTATGAAGCTTTCTTT
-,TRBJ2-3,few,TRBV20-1,CSAGGAASTDTQYF,TGCAGTGCCGGAGGGGCAGCTAGCACAGATACGCAGTATTTT
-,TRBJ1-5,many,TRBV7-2,CASSLAGGGNQPQHF,TGTGCCAGCAGCTTAGCCGGGGGCGGTAATCAGCCCCAGCATTTT
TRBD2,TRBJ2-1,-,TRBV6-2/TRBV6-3,CATRLAGGNNEQFF,TGTGCCACCCGACTAGCGGGGGGGAACAATGAGCAGTTCTTC
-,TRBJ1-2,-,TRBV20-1,CSARDSGSIGGYTF,TGCAGTGCTAGAGATTCAGGGTCCATCGGTGGCTACACCTTC
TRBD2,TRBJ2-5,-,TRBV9,CASSFSGGAMETQYF,TGTGCCAGCAGCTTCAGCGGGGGGGCGATGGAGACCCAGTACTTC
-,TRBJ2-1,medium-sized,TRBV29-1,CSVRVWGEQFF,TGCAGCGTACGAGTTTGGGGAGAGCAGTTCTTC
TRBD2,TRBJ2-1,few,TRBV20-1,CSAMSGDSYNEQFF,TGCAGTGCTATGAGCGGGGACTCCTACAATGAGCAGTTCTTC